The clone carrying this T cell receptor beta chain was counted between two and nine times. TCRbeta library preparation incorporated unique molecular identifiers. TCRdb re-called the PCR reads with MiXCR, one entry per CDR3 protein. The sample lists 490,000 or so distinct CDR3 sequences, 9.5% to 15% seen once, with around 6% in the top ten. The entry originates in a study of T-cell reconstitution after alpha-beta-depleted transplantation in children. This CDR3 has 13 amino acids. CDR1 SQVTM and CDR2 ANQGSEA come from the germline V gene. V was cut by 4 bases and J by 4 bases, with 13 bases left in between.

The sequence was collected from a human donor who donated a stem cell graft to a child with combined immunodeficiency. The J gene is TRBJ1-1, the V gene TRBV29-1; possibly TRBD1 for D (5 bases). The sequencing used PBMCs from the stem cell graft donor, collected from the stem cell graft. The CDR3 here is CSVVWGRATEAFF. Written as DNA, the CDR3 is TGCAGCGTTGTATGGGGCAGGGCCACTGAAGCTTTCTTT.